Each of the 19 T cell receptor beta chains below was sequenced from the same sample in a study of Ad26.COV2.S vaccination and SARS-CoV-2 variants. As for treatment: around 19 received Ad26.COV2.S at low or high dose, single or two shots; 5 received placebo; per-sample allocation not given. Each sample was drawn 63 days after the first injection (of vaccine or placebo). The repertoire was sequenced with immunoSEQ multiplex PCR; TCRdb's copy has only in-frame clones and lacks some. Of around 450,000 clones listed, more than 75% are singletons. The sequenced sample was peripheral blood, obtained in a trial of Ad26.COV2.S vaccine versus placebo. The receptors originated from a person aged 18-60 years who received the Ad26.COV2.S COVID-19 vaccine or a placebo.

V usage is TRBV14 and J usage is TRBJ2-4, with D uncertain. The V and J ends lost 1 base and 3 bases respectively, with 7 bases between them. CDR3 size: 14 residues. Germline CDR1 reads SGHDN; CDR2 reads FVKESK. The CDR3 coding sequence is TGTGCCAGCAGCCAAGGGGGTGGCAAAAACATTCAGTACTTC. Protein product: CASSQGGGKNIQYF. Full variable domain (outside the CDR3, taken from reference TRBV14 and TRBJ2-4): EAGVTQFPSHSVIEKGQTVTLRCDPISGHDNLYWYRRVMGKEIKFLLHFVKESKQDESGMPNNRFLAERTGGTYSTLKVQPAELEDSGVYFCASSQGGGKNIQYFGAGTRLSVL.

The chain is built from TRBV11-1 and TRBJ2-7; D remains ambiguous. The V gene's germline CDR1 is SGHAT and CDR2 FQDESV (reference sequence). This CDR3 spans 16 amino acids. The V end was cut by 4 bases, the J end by 3 bases, with 19 bases between. For the CDR3, the DNA is TGTGCCAGCAGCTCCCTCTGGTCGGCGAGGAACTACGAGCAGTACTTC. Its protein is CASSSLWSARNYEQYF.

This clone has only a few counts. The J gene is TRBJ2-2, the V gene TRBV4-2, with D unclear. V was clipped by 0 bases and J by 6 bases, with 14 bases between them. Per germline, CDR1 LGHNA and CDR2 YNFKEQ. The length of the CDR3 is 16 residues. The CDR3 coding sequence is TGTGCCAGCAGCCAAGAATCTGGGCTGTCGGCCGGGGAGCTGTTTTTT. It translates to CASSQESGLSAGELFF.

The chain joins TRBV15 to TRBJ1-4; D gene ambiguous. There are 17 residues in the CDR3. Trimming cost V 0 bases and J 0 bases, with 11 bases left between them. Per germline, CDR1 LNHNV and CDR2 YYDKDF (reference sequence). The CDR3 DNA is TGTGCCACCAGCAGAGAGCCTCCGGGGACAACTAATGAAAAACTGTTTTTT. Protein: CATSREPPGTTNEKLFF.

This clone was seen only once. CDR3 nucleotide sequence: TGTGCCAGCAGCATGCTAGCGAACACCGGGGAGCTGTTTTTT. Translated, it gives CASSMLANTGELFF. The V and J genes are TRBV2 and TRBJ2-2; D uncertain. The V and J ends lost 6 bases and 0 bases respectively, with 8 bases between them. CDR3 length: 14 amino acids. Germline V gene sequence: CDR1 SNHLY, CDR2 FYNNEI.

This clone was detected only once. The chain couples TRBV19 to TRBJ1-2; TRBD1 aligns across 10 bases. Germline V gene data show CDR1 as LNHDA and CDR2 as SQIVND (reference sequence). The junction had 6 bases not matched to a gene; V was cut back by 8 bases and J by 9 bases. The CDR3 sequence is 12 residues long. The chain's CDR3 is CASLDRGRSYTF. The CDR3 coding sequence is TGTGCCAGTCTAGACAGGGGGCGTAGCTACACCTTC.

The chain couples TRBV4-3 to TRBJ2-1; 9 bases fit TRBD2. The V segment lost 0 bases and the J segment 6 bases; nucleotides outside the gene matches: 6. The germline gives CDR1 LGHNA, CDR2 YSLEER. The CDR3 spans 16 residues. DNA for the CDR3: TGCGCCAGCAGCCAAGATTTCCAGCGGGGGGTCAATGAGCAGTTCTTC. Protein sequence: CASSQDFQRGVNEQFF.

The rearrangement joins TRBV7-9 to TRBJ1-1, with TRBD1 as a possible D gene (6 bases). Germline lookup yields CDR1 SEHNR and CDR2 FQNEAQ (reference sequence). Deletions cut 3 bases from V and 11 bases from J, with 13 bases between. The CDR3 length is 12 residues. CDR3 nucleotide sequence: TGTGCCAGCAGCTTCCCGGGGGCTCGCGCTTTCTTT. It is translated as CASSFPGARAFF.

V gene TRBV19 combines with J gene TRBJ2-7; TRBD1 matches at 8 bases. This CDR3 is built from 16 residues. CDR1 is LNHDA, CDR2 SQIVND, per germline (reference sequence). The V gene end was trimmed by 4 bases and the J gene end by 4 bases; junction bases not matched to a gene: 12. The CDR3 nucleotides read TGTGCCAGTAGTACCTTTGACAGGGGTGAAATGTACGAGCAGTACTTC. This translates into CASSTFDRGEMYEQYF. Full variable domain (remainder filled in from reference TRBV19 and TRBJ2-7): DGGITQSPKYLFRKEGQNVTLSCEQNLNHDAMYWYRQDPGQGLRLIYYSQIVNDFQKGDIAEGYSVSREKKESFPLTVTSAQKNPTAFYLCASSTFDRGEMYEQYFGPGTRLTVT.

The chain links TRBV4-1 to TRBJ2-3, with D unclear. Germline V gene sequence: CDR1 MGHRA, CDR2 YSYEKL. CDR3 length equals 16 residues. Trimming stripped 1 base from V and 6 bases from J, with 17 bases between. The DNA of the CDR3 is TGCGCCAGCAGCCAAGCCGCTCCCCCACAGAGGGATACGCAGTATTTT. Protein: CASSQAAPPQRDTQYF.

The genes are TRBV9 and TRBJ2-1, with 8 nucleotides matching TRBD2. The CDR3 length is 16 residues. Germline assignment: CDR1 SGDLS and CDR2 YYNGEE. V gave up 1 base and J gave up 3 bases; unmatched junction bases: 6. CDR3 sequence: CASSVLGRGDYNEQFF. For the CDR3, the DNA is TGTGCCAGCAGCGTATTGGGGCGGGGGGACTACAATGAGCAGTTCTTC.

This chain links TRBV7-2 with TRBJ1-2; a weak D match, TRBD1 (5 bases). V shed 6 bases and J shed 0 bases, with 17 bases lying between them. This CDR3 region has 16 residues. Germline values: CDR1 SGHTA, CDR2 FQGNSA. CDR3 sequence: CASSLRRDGTNYGYTF. CDR3 DNA sequence: TGTGCCAGCAGTCTACGCCGGGACGGCACTAACTATGGCTACACCTTC. Drawing the rest from reference TRBV7-2 and TRBJ1-2, the complete variable domain is GAGVSQSPSNKVTEKGKDVELRCDPISGHTALYWYRQSLGQGLEFLIYFQGNSAPDKSGLPSDRFSAERTGGSVSTLTIQRTQQEDSAVYLCASSLRRDGTNYGYTFGSGTRLTVV.

The chain carries TRBV19 and TRBJ2-5; TRBD1 is a possible D gene (5 bases). Trimming cost V 1 base and J 2 bases, with 11 bases left between them. Germline V gene data show CDR1 as LNHDA and CDR2 as SQIVND (reference sequence). The CDR3 covers 15 residues. CDR3 protein: CASSIGGFGQETQYF. The CDR3 nucleotides read TGTGCCAGTAGTATAGGGGGCTTCGGGCAAGAGACCCAGTACTTC. The full variable domain, completed using reference TRBV19 and TRBJ2-5, is DGGITQSPKYLFRKEGQNVTLSCEQNLNHDAMYWYRQDPGQGLRLIYYSQIVNDFQKGDIAEGYSVSREKKESFPLTVTSAQKNPTAFYLCASSIGGFGQETQYFGPGTRLLVL.

This chain joins TRBV6-5 and TRBJ2-5, with 9 bases aligning to TRBD2. Germline loops: CDR1 MNHEY, CDR2 SVGAGI. V shed 0 bases and J 5 bases; nucleotides not matched to a gene: 7. This CDR3 region has 16 residues. CDR3: CASSYSSAGGLETQYF. The CDR3 DNA reads TGTGCCAGCAGTTACTCGTCGGCGGGGGGGCTGGAGACCCAGTACTTC.

The rearrangement links TRBV11-3 to TRBJ2-1, with D possibly TRBD2 on 6 matching bases. Germline lookup yields CDR1 SGHNT and CDR2 YENEEA. The CDR3 totals 16 residues. The V gene lost 2 bases and the J gene lost 6 bases, with 17 bases spanning the gap. The CDR3 sequence is CASSLFGTPVSNEQFF. In DNA form, the CDR3 reads TGTGCCAGCAGCTTATTTGGGACTCCCGTTTCCAATGAGCAGTTCTTC.

The J gene is TRBJ2-5, the V gene TRBV7-8; D may be TRBD2 (5 bases). The germline gives CDR1 SGHVS, CDR2 FQNEAQ. V dropped 6 bases and J dropped 5 bases, with 13 bases sitting between them. The length of the CDR3 is 13 residues. CDR3 coding DNA: TGTGCCAGCAGATCTGTCCCGGGGGAGACCCAGTACTTC. It specifies CASRSVPGETQYF.

The chain couples TRBV2 to TRBJ2-7, with D possibly TRBD1 on 5 matching bases. CDR1 and CDR2 (germline): SNHLY, FYNNEI. V was shortened by 5 bases and J by 3 bases, with 11 bases between the two germline ends. The CDR3 runs 13 residues. This CDR3 reads CASSPGLGYEQYF. CDR3 bases: TGTGCCAGCAGTCCAGGGTTGGGCTACGAGCAGTACTTC.

The rearrangement links TRBV6-1 to TRBJ2-3; 8 nucleotides align to TRBD2. Germline trimming cut 2 bases from V and 0 bases from J; bases unmatched to any gene: 4. The CDR3 runs 16 residues. In germline, CDR1 is MNHNS, CDR2 SASEGT. The CDR3 here is CASSESGGGSTDTQYF. As DNA, the CDR3 is TGTGCCAGCAGTGAATCCGGGGGGGGTAGCACAGATACGCAGTATTTT.

Only one count was recorded for this clone. This chain connects TRBV4-1 to TRBJ2-1; 7 bases match TRBD1. The germline V gene has CDR1 MGHRA and CDR2 YSYEKL. CDR3 size: 16 residues. Trimming removed 0 bases from V and 7 bases from J; junction bases left unmatched: 9. The CDR3 sequence is CASSQDRGLAPNEQFF. The CDR3, as DNA: TGCGCCAGCAGCCAAGATAGGGGGCTAGCTCCAAATGAGCAGTTCTTC.